This section outlines one T cell receptor beta chain sequence together with its context. The target antigen is unknown. Since a much larger clone is just one base distant, this may be a read error. The data were taken from a study of breast tumors, draining lymph nodes, adjacent tissues. The study, taken as a whole, reports: Luminal-like breast cancer showed significantly greater tumor-nontumor repertoire similarity than basal-like breast cancer did.

CDR3 size: 14 residues. From germline, CDR1 is DFQATT and CDR2 SNEGSKA (reference sequence). MiXCR, run by TCRdb on the multiplex PCR reads, gives a single entry per CDR3 protein. The table lists about 300,000 distinct CDR3 sequences, 30% to 35% of them singletons. The lymph nodes were axillary draining lymph nodes from breast cancer patients. The TCR originated in a female donor with breast cancer. Some clones in this sample may be carry-over from other donors' samples. Sequencing was carried out using axillary lymph node tissue. This sequence joins TRBV20-1 and TRBJ2-6; possibly TRBD1 for D (6 bases). CDR3 residues: CSSWSTAGATVLTF. In DNA, the CDR3 is TGCAGTAGTTGGTCGACAGCAGGGGCCACCGTCCTGACTTTC.